Each of the 21 T cell receptor beta chains below was sequenced from the same sample in a study of cytomegalovirus exposure and HLA in healthy donors (dated by TCRdb to 2015 to 2018). Libraries were built with the immunoSEQ multiplex PCR assay. For the multiplex PCR, a mixture combining 60 forward primers for TCR Vbeta segments and 13 reverse primers for TCR Jbeta segments was used. This is the immuneACCESS table as TCRdb keeps it, with only in-frame sequences that have V and J called. A part of the clones is gone; compared with another copy, unresolved V genes explain less than half, and the rest is unexplained. This sample's clone table shows about 77,000 clones. Roughly 13% of the sample goes to the ten largest clones. The specimen sequenced was PBMCs. These receptors all come from a man aged 45-65 years in good health and CMV-seropositive.

The CDR3: CASSLRSGLAGGPVSEQYF. In DNA form, the CDR3 reads TGTGCCAGCAGCTTAAGATCCGGACTAGCGGGAGGCCCGGTCTCCGAGCAGTACTTC. The chain joins TRBV11-2 to TRBJ2-7; 14 positions agree with TRBD2. V was clipped by 2 bases and J by 6 bases; unmatched bases: 15. Germline V gene data show CDR1 as SGHAT and CDR2 as FQNNGV. The CDR3 length is 19 residues.

This rearrangement joins TRBV5-6 to TRBJ2-6; TRBD1 agrees at 7 bases. The CDR3 runs to 16 residues. Germline V CDR1 and CDR2: SGHDT, YYEEEE. V was pared by 0 bases and J by 0 bases, with 0 bases of the junction left unmatched. The chain's CDR3 is CASSLAGGSGANVLTF. For the CDR3, the DNA is TGTGCCAGCAGCTTGGCAGGGGGCTCTGGGGCCAACGTCCTGACTTTC.

The genes are TRBV30 and TRBJ2-4; a weak D match, TRBD2 (5 bases). Trimming took 2 bases from V and 0 from J, leaving 5 bases between them. The CDR3 totals 13 residues. Per germline, CDR1 GTSNPN and CDR2 SVGIG (reference sequence). The CDR3 DNA sequence: TGTGCCTGGAGTCGGGGAGCCAAAAACATTCAGTACTTC. It translates to CAWSRGAKNIQYF.

The chain carries TRBV6-5 and TRBJ2-7; D is uncertain. Between the trimmed V and J ends, which lost 0 bases and 2 bases, there was a span of 11 bases. CDR1 and CDR2 from the germline V gene are MNHEY and SVGAGI. The CDR3 sequence is 15 residues long. For the CDR3, the DNA is TGTGCCAGCAGTTACTCGGCCAGTAACGCCTACGAGCAGTACTTC. As protein: CASSYSASNAYEQYF.

V gene TRBV5-6 combines with J gene TRBJ1-4; D gene uncertain. CDR3 length equals 13 residues. Trimming took off 1 base at V and 8 bases at J, with 9 bases between the two ends. Germline assignment: CDR1 SGHDT and CDR2 YYEEEE. The CDR3 spells CASSLFRGEKLFF. The CDR3 DNA is TGTGCCAGCAGCTTGTTCCGAGGGGAAAAACTGTTTTTT.

This sequence joins TRBV11-2 and TRBJ2-7, with 7 bases lining up with TRBD1. Germline V gene data show CDR1 as SGHAT and CDR2 as FQNNGV. With V trimmed by 0 bases and J by 6 bases, 5 bases remained unmatched. This CDR3 comprises 14 residues. The CDR3, as DNA: TGTGCCAGCAGCTTAGATCGACAGGGTGGCGAGCAGTACTTC. Protein sequence: CASSLDRQGGEQYF.

The genes are TRBV6-6 and TRBJ2-7; D perhaps matches TRBD2 (8 bases). The CDR3 consists of 14 residues. CDR1 is MNHNY, CDR2 SVGAGI, per germline (reference sequence). V lost 3 bases and J 7 bases, leaving 16 bases between the germline ends. The CDR3 region is CASSYSGDRGEQYV. The CDR3 DNA is TGTGCCAGCAGTTATAGCGGGGACAGAGGGGAGCAGTACGTC.

The rearrangement uses TRBV28 and TRBJ1-1; no firm D call. This CDR3 has 11 residues. CDR1 MDHEN and CDR2 SYDVKM come from the germline V gene. Trimming took off 8 bases at V and 7 bases at J, with 11 bases between the two ends. CDR3 residues: CASSGQLEAFF. As DNA, the CDR3 is TGTGCCAGCTCTGGGCAGCTTGAAGCTTTCTTT.

The V call is TRBV5-1, the J call TRBJ2-3; TRBD1 matches at 8 bases. The length of the CDR3 is 15 residues. Germline V gene lookup returns CDR1 SGHRS and CDR2 YFSETQ. Germline trimming cut 7 bases from V and 2 bases from J; bases unmatched to any gene: 9. For the CDR3, the DNA is TGCGCCAGCTCACTAGGACAGGGAATCACAGATACGCAGTATTTT. Translation: CASSLGQGITDTQYF. Drawing the rest from reference TRBV5-1 and TRBJ2-3, the complete variable domain is KAGVTQTPRYLIKTRGQQVTLSCSPISGHRSVSWYQQTPGQGLQFLFEYFSETQRNKGNFPGRFSGRQFSNSRSEMNVSTLELGDSALYLCASSLGQGITDTQYFGPGTRLTVL.

V gene TRBV7-7 combines with J gene TRBJ2-1, with D perhaps matching TRBD1 (5 bases). This CDR3 comprises 15 residues. CDR1 is SSHAT, CDR2 FNYEAQ, per germline (reference sequence). With 5 bases removed from V and 2 bases from J, the gap between germline ends came to 13 bases. The CDR3 sequence: CASSPTVSPYNEQFF. The CDR3 DNA follows: TGTGCCAGCAGCCCGACAGTATCCCCCTACAATGAGCAGTTCTTC.

The rearrangement joins TRBV30 to TRBJ1-1, with D possibly TRBD1 on 5 matching bases. CDR1 and CDR2 from the germline V gene are GTSNPN and SVGIG (reference sequence). Trimming left V 4 bases short and J 0 bases short, with 15 bases between. The CDR3 sequence is 15 residues long. CDR3 in DNA: TGTGCCTGGACCCTCGCAGGGATTATGAACACTGAAGCTTTCTTT. Protein: CAWTLAGIMNTEAFF.

V gene TRBV5-1 combines with J gene TRBJ1-1; the match to TRBD1 covers 8 bases. There are 15 residues in the CDR3. Germline V gene data show CDR1 as SGHRS and CDR2 as YFSETQ. After removal of 0 bases from V and 5 bases from J, the junction contained 6 bases not matched to a gene. The CDR3 DNA reads as TGCGCCAGCAGCTTGGGACAGGGGTGGAGGACTGAAGCTTTCTTT. Its protein is CASSLGQGWRTEAFF.

This rearrangement joins TRBV19 to TRBJ2-2, with 8 bases matching TRBD1. CDR1 LNHDA and CDR2 SQIVND come from the germline V gene (reference sequence). V dropped 5 bases and J dropped 8; count of bases not matched to a gene: 10. The CDR3 covers 15 residues. The CDR3 loop is CASSGQGFLGGELFF. The CDR3 bases are TGTGCCAGTAGTGGACAGGGATTCTTGGGGGGGGAGCTGTTTTTT.

V gene TRBV27 combines with J gene TRBJ1-2; 8 positions agree with TRBD1. The germline CDR1 and CDR2 sequences are MNHEY and SMNVEV (reference sequence). This CDR3 region has 14 residues. Unmatched junction bases numbered 10, after V lost 5 bases and J lost 8 bases. The CDR3 DNA is TGTGCCAGCAGTCCTACAGGGGGTGTTACGGGCTACACCTTC. As protein: CASSPTGGVTGYTF.

The chain couples TRBV18 to TRBJ1-2, with TRBD1 matching 8 bases. This CDR3 has 14 amino acids. From germline, CDR1 is KGHSH and CDR2 LQKENI. Trimming at V came to 6 bases and at J to 2 bases, leaving 5 bases not matched to a gene. As DNA, the CDR3 is TGTGCCAGCTCCGGACAGGGTTGGAACTATGGCTACACCTTC. Its protein is CASSGQGWNYGYTF.

The chain joins TRBV6-5 to TRBJ2-7, with 8 bases identical to TRBD1. There are 12 residues in the CDR3. V lost 4 bases and J lost 11; bases outside the gene matches: 7. CDR1 is MNHEY and CDR2 is SVGAGI in the germline V gene. CDR3 protein: CASSSRTGLKYV. The CDR3 DNA is TGTGCCAGCAGTTCCAGGACAGGGCTGAAGTACGTC.

The chain has TRBV15 and TRBJ2-6, with D possibly TRBD1 on 6 matching bases. Germline CDR1 is LNHNV and CDR2 is YYDKDF (reference sequence). This CDR3 is built from 16 residues. Trimming pared 0 bases from V and 1 base from J, leaving 7 bases between. For the CDR3, the DNA is TGTGCCACCAGCAGAGAAACAGGGTCTGGGGCCAACGTCCTGACTTTC. It specifies CATSRETGSGANVLTF.

The J gene is TRBJ1-1, the V gene TRBV27; tentatively, D is TRBD1 (5 bases). Trimming stripped 4 bases from V and 5 bases from J, with 17 bases between. Germline V gene sequence: CDR1 MNHEY, CDR2 SMNVEV (reference sequence). The CDR3 runs to 15 residues. The CDR3 nucleotides read TGTGCCAGCAGTTCTTTTGGGGGGAGGCGGACTGAAGCTTTCTTT. Its protein is CASSSFGGRRTEAFF.

With respect to this clone: The same CDR3 also results from other DNA sequences found in this sample. The genes are TRBV7-9 and TRBJ2-1; possible D gene TRBD2, 7 bases. From germline, CDR1 is SEHNR and CDR2 FQNEAQ (reference sequence). The CDR3 consists of 16 residues. The CDR3 DNA reads TGTGGGGGGGGCTTAATCGGCATTAGCTCCTACAATGAGCAGTTCTTC. Residues: CGGGLIGISSYNEQFF.

The chain is built from TRBV11-2 and TRBJ2-2; 7 nucleotides align to TRBD1. V shed 4 bases and J 4 bases; nucleotides not matched to a gene: 9. CDR1 is SGHAT, CDR2 FQNNGV, per germline. The CDR3 covers 16 residues. The CDR3: CASSSVRGKGTGELFF. The CDR3 DNA sequence: TGTGCCAGCAGCTCCGTCAGGGGGAAGGGCACCGGGGAGCTGTTTTTT.

This chain uses TRBV10-3 with TRBJ1-5; maybe TRBD1 (6 bases). The V and J ends lost 8 bases and 5 bases respectively, with 10 bases between them. The CDR3 spans 12 residues. Germline V gives CDR1 ENHRY, CDR2 SYGVKD. The CDR3 sequence is CAIGTSDQPQHF. The CDR3 bases are TGTGCCATCGGGACAAGTGATCAGCCCCAGCATTTT.